Listed here are 17 T cell receptor beta chains from one sample, sequenced in a study of cytomegalovirus exposure and HLA in healthy donors (dated by TCRdb to between 2016 and 2019). The library was produced with the immunoSEQ multiplex PCR assay. A mixture of 60 forward primers for TCR Vbeta segments and 13 reverse primers for TCR Jbeta segments was used in the multiplex PCR. TCRdb carries this immuneACCESS record with in-frame sequences only. Its versions omit some clonotypes, under half of them owing to an unresolved V gene in the studies checked, with the rest unexplained. This sample is represented by 100,000 to 150,000 clones; approximately 80% of them were singletons. In total, the top ten clones hold under 5% of the sample. Sequences were obtained from PBMCs. The receptors shown here come from a male donor in good health and CMV-seropositive.

This clone has just a few counts. The chain employs TRBV18 and TRBJ1-5, with TRBD1 matching 7 bases. Trimming at V came to 1 base and at J to 3 bases, leaving 3 bases not matched to a gene. The CDR3 runs 15 residues. Germline CDR1 KGHSH, CDR2 LQKENI. The DNA of the CDR3 is TGTGCCAGCTCACCACTACAGGGGTACAATCAGCCCCAGCATTTT. Encoded protein: CASSPLQGYNQPQHF.

Of note for this clone: Sequence at one end of the junction differs from germline and may be a read error. This chain uses TRBV7-9 with TRBJ2-3; D perhaps matches TRBD2 (6 bases). Germline CDR1 reads SEHNR; CDR2 reads FQNEAQ (reference sequence). This CDR3 has 16 residues. The CDR3 protein is CSSSLGSSGPTDTQYF. The CDR3 bases are TGTTCCAGCAGCTTAGGATCCAGCGGGCCCACAGATACGCAGTATTTT. Based on the CDR3 plus reference TRBV7-9 and TRBJ2-3, the full variable domain is DTGVSQNPRHKITKRGQNVTFRCDPISEHNRLYWYRQTLGQGPEFLTYFQNEAQLEKSRLLSDRFSAERPKGSFSTLEIQRTEQGDSAMYLCSSSLGSSGPTDTQYFGPGTRLTVL.

This clone has only a few counts. The rearrangement uses TRBV6-1 and TRBJ1-5; maybe TRBD1 (5 bases). The germline V and J ends were trimmed by 7 bases and 3 bases, with 10 bases remaining between them. Germline lookup yields CDR1 MNHNS and CDR2 SASEGT. The CDR3 length is 13 residues. The CDR3 nucleotides are TGTGCCAGCACACAGGAAGTCAATCAGCCCCAGCATTTT. Encoded protein: CASTQEVNQPQHF.

The genes are TRBV27 and TRBJ1-2; TRBD1 might be the D (6 bases). Trimming pared 6 bases from V and 7 bases from J, leaving 21 bases between. Germline V CDR1 and CDR2: MNHEY, SMNVEV (reference sequence). The CDR3 loop spans 15 amino acids. In nucleotides, the CDR3 is TGTGCCAGCAGCCAACCCCCTACAGGGCCCGGTGGCTACACCTTC. Amino acids: CASSQPPTGPGGYTF.

This sequence joins TRBV6-4 and TRBJ2-7, with D perhaps TRBD1 (6 bases). V lost 6 bases to trimming and J lost 5 bases, with 14 bases between them. The CDR3 covers 13 residues. The germline gives CDR1 MRHNA, CDR2 SNTAGT. The CDR3 reads CASRGGADNEQYF. In nucleotides, the CDR3 is TGTGCCAGCAGAGGGGGAGCGGACAACGAGCAGTACTTC.

This rearrangement joins TRBV7-9 to TRBJ1-5; no definite D call. The V gene lost 1 base and the J gene lost 3 bases, with 13 bases spanning the gap. Germline CDR1 SEHNR, CDR2 FQNEAQ (reference sequence). CDR3 length: 16 amino acids. As DNA, the CDR3 is TGTGCCAGCAGCTTAGGTCCCGGTTTATACAATCAGCCCCAGCATTTT. Its protein is CASSLGPGLYNQPQHF.

On this clone: Its ends do not fully match the called genes, so a read error is possible. The chain couples TRBV5-1 to TRBJ2-6; 9 positions agree with TRBD1. There are 16 residues in the CDR3. CDR1 and CDR2 (germline): SGHRS, YFSETQ. The CDR3 DNA is TGCGCCAGCAGCCCACAGGGGGCGGCGGGGGCCAACGGCCTGACTTTC. Translation gives CASSPQGAAGANGLTF.

This clone is a singleton in its sample. V and J are TRBV6-5 and TRBJ1-1; D is unclear. CDR1 and CDR2 (germline): MNHEY, SVGAGI. V lost 2 bases and J 6 bases, leaving 10 bases between the germline ends. The CDR3 runs to 13 residues. CDR3 nucleotide sequence: TGTGCCAGCAGTTACGGCCCAAGCGCTGAAGCTTTCTTT. This codes for CASSYGPSAEAFF.

There are a few counts of this clone. The chain employs TRBV7-8 and TRBJ2-5; D gene ambiguous. V lost 1 base to trimming and J lost 3 bases, with 9 bases between them. Germline CDR1 reads SGHVS; CDR2 reads FQNEAQ. The CDR3 runs to 14 residues. This CDR3 is CASSLGWAKETQYF. The CDR3 region has the DNA TGTGCCAGCAGCTTAGGCTGGGCGAAAGAGACCCAGTACTTC.

V and J are TRBV6-5 and TRBJ2-1, with a possible D match to TRBD2 (5 bases). This CDR3 is built from 11 residues. CDR1 MNHEY and CDR2 SVGAGI come from the germline V gene. The V gene lost 8 bases and the J gene lost 6 bases, with 8 bases spanning the gap. CDR3 coding DNA: TGTGCCAGCGCGCGGGTCAATGAGCAGTTCTTC. Its translation: CASARVNEQFF.

The chain couples TRBV5-4 to TRBJ2-1; maybe TRBD1 (5 bases). Germline V lookup: CDR1 SGHNT, CDR2 YYREEE (reference sequence). V was shortened by 6 bases and J by 5 bases, with 12 bases between the two germline ends. CDR3 size: 13 residues. This CDR3 is CASKGRGDNEQFF. DNA for the CDR3: TGTGCCAGCAAGGGTAGGGGTGACAATGAGCAGTTCTTC.

The chain is built from TRBV11-1 and TRBJ2-7; maybe TRBD2 (5 bases). CDR3 size: 15 residues. From germline, CDR1 is SGHAT and CDR2 FQDESV (reference sequence). V was pared by 4 bases and J by 3 bases, with 16 bases between. The CDR3 nucleotides read TGTGCCAGCAGCTACGCTGAGGGCCAAGGCTACGAGCAGTACTTC. As protein: CASSYAEGQGYEQYF.

The table lists this clone with a few counts. The chain recombines TRBV5-1 with TRBJ2-3, with 15 bases fitting TRBD2. The junction had 9 bases not matched to a gene; V was cut back by 4 bases and J by 6 bases. This CDR3 spans 17 amino acids. Germline loops: CDR1 SGHRS, CDR2 YFSETQ. The CDR3 sequence: CASSHGLAGGPADTQYF. CDR3 coding DNA: TGCGCCAGCAGCCATGGACTAGCGGGGGGGCCGGCCGATACGCAGTATTTT.

CDR3 loop: CSVGRAGTSGSSDTQYF. DNA of the CDR3: TGCAGCGTTGGCCGTGCCGGGACTAGCGGGAGTTCAGATACGCAGTATTTT. The chain employs TRBV29-1 and TRBJ2-3; 14 nucleotides align to TRBD2. The germline V gene encodes CDR1 SQVTM and CDR2 ANQGSEA. The CDR3 runs 17 residues. Unmatched junction bases numbered 10, after V lost 4 bases and J lost 4 bases.

This clone was detected a few times. The chain joins TRBV5-8 to TRBJ1-1; D gene uncertain. CDR1 and CDR2 from the germline V gene are SGHTS and YDEGEE. The V end was cut by 2 bases, the J end by 0 bases, with 5 bases between. The length of the CDR3 is 13 residues. CDR3 in amino acids: CASSFYVNTEAFF. Written as DNA, the CDR3 is TGTGCCAGCAGCTTTTATGTGAACACTGAAGCTTTCTTT.

The rearrangement joins TRBV27 to TRBJ2-7, with D possibly TRBD2 on 5 matching bases. CDR3 length equals 15 residues. Germline values: CDR1 MNHEY, CDR2 SMNVEV (reference sequence). Trimming took 3 bases from V and 1 from J, leaving 13 bases between them. CDR3 bases: TGTGCCAGCAGTTTGGGGAGACTGGGTTCCTACGAGCAGTACTTC. Protein: CASSLGRLGSYEQYF.

The V call is TRBV30, the J call TRBJ2-2; D unclear. The V gene lost 2 bases and the J gene lost 4 bases, with 11 bases spanning the gap. Germline assignment: CDR1 GTSNPN and CDR2 SVGIG (reference sequence). This CDR3 spans 14 amino acids. In DNA, the CDR3 is TGTGCCTGGAGTTTTGGGTCGGGCACCGGGGAGCTGTTTTTT. It is translated as CAWSFGSGTGELFF.